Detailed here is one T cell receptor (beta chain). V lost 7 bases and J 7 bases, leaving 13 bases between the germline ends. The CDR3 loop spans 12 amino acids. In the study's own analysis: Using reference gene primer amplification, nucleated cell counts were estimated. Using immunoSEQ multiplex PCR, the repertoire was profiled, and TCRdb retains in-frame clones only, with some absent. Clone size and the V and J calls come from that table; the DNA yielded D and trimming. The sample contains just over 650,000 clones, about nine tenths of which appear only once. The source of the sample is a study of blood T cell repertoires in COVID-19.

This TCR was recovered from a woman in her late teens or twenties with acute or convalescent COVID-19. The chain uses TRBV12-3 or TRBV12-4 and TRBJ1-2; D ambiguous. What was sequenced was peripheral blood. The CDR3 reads CASTLLVAGYTF. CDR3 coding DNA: TGTGCCAGCACCCTACTCGTCGCTGGCTACACCTTC.